A single sample is the source of the 27 T cell receptor beta chains below, sequenced in a study of T cell responses to AZD1222 COVID-19 vaccine. TCRdb keeps only in-frame clones here, not all; method: immunoSEQ multiplex PCR. The top ten hold roughly 20% of the sample, which has roughly 70,000 clones, 85% seen once. The material sequenced was peripheral blood, taken on day 0 of AZD1222 vaccination. The receptors derive from an adult in good health.

This clone was recorded a few times. This chain uses TRBV11-2 with TRBJ2-7; no definite D call. CDR3 length equals 17 residues. The V end lost 6 bases, the J end lost 6 bases, and 27 bases lay between the germline ends. CDR1 and CDR2 (germline): SGHAT, FQNNGV. CDR3 coding DNA: TGTGCCAGCAGGGATTCTATTGCCCAGCCGAGGTGGGGCGAGCAGTACTTC. This translates into CASRDSIAQPRWGEQYF.

This clone was seen a single time. J is TRBJ1-3 and V is TRBV19; D is undetermined. Germline V gene lookup returns CDR1 LNHDA and CDR2 SQIVND (reference sequence). Trimming took off 7 bases at V and 2 bases at J, with 18 bases between the two ends. The CDR3 totals 16 residues. CDR3 nucleotides: TGTGCCAGTACCTCAACCATCACGCTGGCTGGAAACACCATATATTTT. It specifies CASTSTITLAGNTIYF.

The V call is TRBV6-6, the J call TRBJ1-2; 7 bases match TRBD1. Trimming cost V 5 bases and J 6 bases; bases outside gene matches: 9. CDR1 is MNHNY and CDR2 is SVGAGI in the germline V gene (reference sequence). This CDR3 is built from 14 residues. CDR3 nucleotides: TGTGCCAGCAGTGACGGACAGGTCCAGAATGGCTACACCTTC. It translates to CASSDGQVQNGYTF.

This chain connects TRBV6-5 to TRBJ2-3; D is tentatively TRBD1 or TRBD2 (6 bases each). Between the trimmed V and J ends, which lost 2 bases and 6 bases, there was a span of 12 bases. Looked up from germline, CDR1 is MNHEY and CDR2 is SVGAGI. CDR3 length equals 14 residues. DNA of the CDR3: TGTGCCAGCAGTTACCATCAAGGGGGGGATACGCAGTATTTT. Translation gives CASSYHQGGDTQYF.

The rearrangement joins TRBV4-1 to TRBJ2-7; no definite D call. The V gene lost 1 base and the J gene lost 6 bases, with 10 bases spanning the gap. Germline lookup yields CDR1 MGHRA and CDR2 YSYEKL. The CDR3 is 13 residues long. CDR3 in DNA: TGCGCCAGCAGCCAAGTAGGAGTGGGCGAGCAGTACTTC. The encoded protein is CASSQVGVGEQYF.

V and J are TRBV19 and TRBJ1-5; 11 bases agree with TRBD1. Losses at the gene ends were 3 bases for V and 6 bases for J; bases not matched to a gene: 19. In germline, CDR1 is LNHDA, CDR2 SQIVND (reference sequence). The CDR3 has 20 amino acids. The CDR3 DNA follows: TGTGCCAGTAGTATTGGGAGCCTTCGGACAGGGGGCACATTGGTTCAGCCCCAGCATTTT. It is translated as CASSIGSLRTGGTLVQPQHF.

The chain recombines TRBV18 with TRBJ1-1; D ambiguous. V was pared by 6 bases and J by 3 bases, with 11 bases between. The CDR3 has 13 residues. Germline V gene lookup returns CDR1 KGHSH and CDR2 LQKENI. In nucleotides, the CDR3 is TGTGCCAGCTCCCTGGGCGGGGACACTGAAGCTTTCTTT. Translating gives CASSLGGDTEAFF.

The gene calls are TRBV5-1 and TRBJ1-2; no clear D gene. The ends were cut back, 4 bases at V and 7 bases at J, with 17 bases in the middle. This CDR3 spans 14 amino acids. Germline values: CDR1 SGHRS, CDR2 YFSETQ. In DNA form, the CDR3 reads TGCGCCAGCAGCCCCCAGTCCGCTAGTATTGGCTACACCTTC. Translation: CASSPQSASIGYTF.

The CDR3 nucleotides read TGTGCCAGCAGCCGCCCTCCGGGACAGGACGCGACCTTC. This translates into CASSRPPGQDATF. V gene TRBV5-8 combines with J gene TRBJ1-2, with TRBD1 matching over 8 bases. This CDR3 comprises 13 residues. The V gene's germline CDR1 is SGHTS and CDR2 YDEGEE. The trim removed 4 bases at V and 14 bases at J, leaving 13 bases unmatched.

This chain joins TRBV27 and TRBJ1-5; D uncertain. The germline V gene has CDR1 MNHEY and CDR2 SMNVEV (reference sequence). The ends were cut back, 4 bases at V and 2 bases at J, with 9 bases in the middle. This CDR3 is built from 14 residues. CDR3 amino acids: CASSSWEGNQPQHF. Here the CDR3 DNA reads TGTGCCAGCAGTTCGTGGGAAGGCAATCAGCCCCAGCATTTT.

The CDR3 protein is CASSLDLRSRETQYF. The CDR3 DNA reads TGTGCCAGCAGCTTAGATCTTCGGTCGCGGGAGACCCAGTACTTC. The chain has TRBV11-2 and TRBJ2-5, with D uncertain. The CDR3 is made up of 15 amino acids. V lost 0 bases to trimming and J lost 5 bases, with 13 bases between them. Germline CDR1 SGHAT, CDR2 FQNNGV.

The chain has TRBV19 and TRBJ1-2; 9 bases are shared with TRBD1. The CDR3 loop spans 15 amino acids. Germline CDR1 reads LNHDA; CDR2 reads SQIVND (reference sequence). J gave up 4 bases and V 4 bases, and 7 bases lay outside the gene matches. CDR3 nucleotide sequence: TGTGCCAGTAGTACCGGGACAGGGTACGCCTATGGCTACACCTTC. As protein: CASSTGTGYAYGYTF.

The V call is TRBV5-6, the J call TRBJ1-2; TRBD1 agrees at 7 bases. Germline V gene lookup returns CDR1 SGHDT and CDR2 YYEEEE. The V segment lost 4 bases and the J segment 0 bases; nucleotides outside the gene matches: 15. The CDR3 contains 18 residues. The CDR3 nucleotides read TGTGCCAGCAGCCTGACAGGGACGGGGTTTTTAGCTAACTATGGCTACACCTTC. This translates into CASSLTGTGFLANYGYTF.

The V gene is TRBV7-8, the J gene TRBJ2-1; TRBD2 agrees at 10 bases. From germline, CDR1 is SGHVS and CDR2 FQNEAQ. CDR3 length: 15 residues. With V trimmed by 4 bases and J by 9 bases, 9 bases remained unmatched. The CDR3 DNA is TGTGCCAGCAGCTCCAAGATGGGACTAGCGCCTGAGCAGTTCTTC. Its protein is CASSSKMGLAPEQFF.

As to this clone: This may stem from a read error, because a much larger clone lies one nucleotide away. V gene TRBV5-6 combines with J gene TRBJ1-2; 12 positions match TRBD1. The J segment lost 6 bases and the V segment lost 4 bases, leaving 4 bases of the junction unmatched. This CDR3 is 14 amino acids long. Looked up from germline, CDR1 is SGHDT and CDR2 is YYEEEE. Here the CDR3 reads CASSRDRGLDGYTF. The DNA for the CDR3 is TGTGCCAGCAGCCGGGACAGGGGGCTGGATGGCTACACCTTC.

The chain employs TRBV10-3 and TRBJ1-1; D ambiguous. The CDR3 extends over 13 amino acids. V was cut by 6 bases and J by 5 bases, with 13 bases left in between. Germline CDR1 and CDR2: ENHRY and SYGVKD. CDR3 nucleotides: TGTGCCATCAGCCAAGCGGGTTTAACTGAAGCTTTCTTT. It codes for CAISQAGLTEAFF.

The V call is TRBV21-1, the J call TRBJ1-2; the table calls TRBD1, which could not be checked here. TRBV21-1 is deemed a pseudogene. The CDR3 extends over 21 amino acids. In DNA form, the CDR3 reads TGTGCCAGCAGCAACCCCTGGGGGGACAGGGGATTCCTAACGCATCATTATGGCTACACCTTC. Amino acid sequence: CASSNPWGDRGFLTHHYGYTF.

As for this clone: The junction does not match germline at one end; this may be a read error. This chain's CDR3 is CASSLGRGGLTSDEQYF. Here the CDR3 DNA reads TGCGCCAGCAGCTTGGGCCGGGGGGGTCTGACCTCCGACGAGCAGTACTTC. V is TRBV5-1 and J is TRBJ2-7; TRBD2 matches at 8 bases. The length of the CDR3 is 17 residues. CDR1 is SGHRS, CDR2 YFSETQ, per germline. The full variable domain, its missing parts supplied by reference TRBV5-1 and TRBJ2-7, is KAGVTQTPRYLIKTRGQQVTLSCSPISGHRSVSWYQQTPGQGLQFLFEYFSETQRNKGNFPGRFSGRQFSNSRSEMNVSTLELGDSALYLCASSLGRGGLTSDEQYFGPGTRLTVT.

The CDR3 spells CASSPLGQGEETQYF. The CDR3 nucleotides read TGTGCCAGCAGTCCCTTGGGGCAGGGAGAAGAGACCCAGTACTTC. This sequence joins TRBV6-5 and TRBJ2-5; possibly TRBD1 or TRBD2 for D (5 bases each). CDR1 is MNHEY, CDR2 SVGAGI, per germline. V was trimmed by 5 bases and J by 3 bases, leaving 16 bases between them. The CDR3 extends over 15 amino acids.

The chain joins TRBV5-1 to TRBJ1-2, with no clear D. Germline values: CDR1 SGHRS, CDR2 YFSETQ. V was shortened by 0 bases and J by 4 bases, with 10 bases between the two germline ends. The CDR3 loop spans 14 amino acids. The CDR3 is CASSLDVTIYGYTF. The CDR3 DNA is TGCGCCAGCAGCTTGGATGTGACGATCTATGGCTACACCTTC.

The rearrangement links TRBV5-1 to TRBJ2-7; possible D gene TRBD1, 5 bases. Germline lookup yields CDR1 SGHRS and CDR2 YFSETQ. V was shortened by 0 bases and J by 3 bases, with 7 bases between the two germline ends. The CDR3 has 13 amino acids. The CDR3 sequence is CASSLDRSYEQYF. The CDR3, as DNA: TGCGCCAGCAGCTTGGACAGGAGCTACGAGCAGTACTTC.

This rearrangement joins TRBV3-1 (or the pseudogene TRBV3-2) to TRBJ1-6, with D maybe TRBD1 (5 bases). The germline V gene has CDR1 LGHDT and CDR2 YNNKEL (reference sequence). This CDR3 has 17 amino acids. Trimming shortened V by 0 bases and J by 9 bases, and 18 bases separated the two germline ends. CDR3 sequence (DNA): TGTGCCAGCAGCCAAGATCGTCTGGGGGTAGGGGCTTCACCCCTCCACTTT. Its protein product is CASSQDRLGVGASPLHF.

CDR3 sequence (DNA): TGTGCCAGCAGCTTAGAGCAGGGTGCGGGGGCCAACGTCCTGACTTTC. Its translation: CASSLEQGAGANVLTF. The chain is built from TRBV7-8 and TRBJ2-6; tentatively, D is TRBD1 (5 bases). Germline V gives CDR1 SGHVS, CDR2 FQNEAQ. Deletions cut 1 base from V and 4 bases from J, with 11 bases between. The CDR3 sequence is 16 residues long.

The gene calls are TRBV2 and TRBJ2-2; D is ambiguous. V was trimmed by 6 bases and J by 7 bases, leaving 6 bases between them. There are 11 residues in the CDR3. Germline CDR1 reads SNHLY; CDR2 reads FYNNEI. The chain's CDR3 is CASRTGGELFF. CDR3 nucleotide sequence: TGTGCCAGCAGGACCGGCGGGGAGCTGTTTTTT.

This chain joins TRBV7-2 and TRBJ2-7; the match to TRBD1 covers 10 bases. V was clipped by 5 bases and J by 3 bases; unmatched bases: 7. CDR3 size: 15 residues. CDR1 and CDR2 (germline): SGHTA, FQGNSA. The CDR3, as DNA: TGTGCCAGCAGCCGTACCGGGACAGGGGTCTACGAGCAGTACTTC. Translation gives CASSRTGTGVYEQYF.

The V call is TRBV10-2, the J call TRBJ1-3; D call uncertain. The CDR3 has 15 residues. Germline CDR1 WSHSY, CDR2 SAAADI. V gave up 6 bases and J gave up 0 bases, with 12 bases separating them. As DNA, the CDR3 is TGCGCCAGCAGACCTGGACCGTCCTCTGGAAACACCATATATTTT. It is translated as CASRPGPSSGNTIYF.

The chain employs TRBV19 and TRBJ1-1; 7 bases are shared with TRBD1. The germline V gene encodes CDR1 LNHDA and CDR2 SQIVND (reference sequence). J lost 1 base, V lost 7 bases, and 6 bases had no gene match. The length of the CDR3 is 14 residues. The CDR3 DNA reads as TGTGCCAGTACCCCGGGACAGTCGAACACTGAAGCTTTCTTT. Protein product: CASTPGQSNTEAFF. The full variable domain, with the rest looked up from reference TRBV19 and TRBJ1-1, is DGGITQSPKYLFRKEGQNVTLSCEQNLNHDAMYWYRQDPGQGLRLIYYSQIVNDFQKGDIAEGYSVSREKKESFPLTVTSAQKNPTAFYLCASTPGQSNTEAFFGQGTRLTVV.